This TCR beta chain was recovered during a study of response to subunit inactivated influenza vaccine. This clonotype was counted a few times. Trimming shortened V by 0 bases and J by 3 bases, and 9 bases separated the two germline ends. There are 14 residues in the CDR3. CDR1 LGHNA and CDR2 YSLEER come from the germline V gene. TCRdb re-called the RT-PCR reads through MiXCR, storing one row per CDR3 protein. The sample has a few hundred thousand distinct CDR3 sequences, 21% seen once. The J gene is TRBJ2-7, the V gene TRBV4-3; D is unclear. Sequences were derived from PBMCs from blood, sampled less than 22 months after vaccination. The TCR originated in a man in his fifties or sixties who received an inactivated influenza vaccine. The CDR3 sequence: CASSQDLSNYEQYF. As DNA, the CDR3 is TGCGCCAGCAGCCAAGATTTGTCCAACTACGAGCAGTACTTC.